This TCR beta chain was found in a study of cytomegalovirus exposure and HLA in healthy donors. General observations from the study: Some public TCRs appeared in many individuals, while most sequences were rare.

This clone was counted only a few times. What it binds is unknown. This CDR3 spans 11 amino acids. The V and J ends lost 6 bases and 5 bases respectively, with 9 bases between them. Germline-derived CDR1 and CDR2 are SQVTM and ANQGSEA. PCR primers comprised 60 Vbeta and 13 Jbeta primers. The table came from immunoSEQ multiplex PCR; TCRdb's copy has only in-frame clones and leaves some out. In the table there are roughly 150,000 clones, 66% of which are singletons. Input material: PBMCs. The chain joins TRBV29-1 to TRBJ2-3, with D possibly TRBD1 on 6 matching bases. The origin of this receptor is a human donor in good health. CDR3 in DNA: TGCAGCGTCGAACAGGGAGATACGCAGTATTTT. It specifies CSVEQGDTQYF.